The T cell receptor beta chain described here comes from a study of beta chain features in type 1 diabetes. Study-level background: Patients and healthy donors were similar in age, gender and cell yields.

Reverse transcription of all isolated RNA meant that expressed TCRB transcripts were sequenced. Reads from naive, central memory and regulatory T cell samples averaged about 3.3 million. Clones were read by immunoSEQ multiplex PCR, and TCRdb kept only the in-frame ones, dropping some. The table shows fewer than 900,000 clones, with roughly 15% occurring only once. CDR1 is SGHAT and CDR2 is FQNNGV in the germline V gene. Germline trimming cut 1 base from V and 5 bases from J; bases unmatched to any gene: 7. CDR3 length: 16 residues. This clone was observed a few times. Its antigen is unidentified. Overall study findings and caveats: For type 1 diabetes patients, VDJ junctions showed fewer insertions and more deletions. All four CD4+ subsets of Type 1 diabetes patients contained TCRB CDR3s that were moderately but significantly shorter.

The chain uses TRBV11-2 and TRBJ2-3, with 9 positions matching TRBD2. The origin of this receptor is a woman under 30 in good health. Sequencing used naive CD4+ T cells from blood. Written as DNA, the CDR3 is TGTGCCAGCAGCTTAGTTGCGGGAGGGCCTGGAGATACGCAGTATTTT. Encoded protein: CASSLVAGGPGDTQYF.